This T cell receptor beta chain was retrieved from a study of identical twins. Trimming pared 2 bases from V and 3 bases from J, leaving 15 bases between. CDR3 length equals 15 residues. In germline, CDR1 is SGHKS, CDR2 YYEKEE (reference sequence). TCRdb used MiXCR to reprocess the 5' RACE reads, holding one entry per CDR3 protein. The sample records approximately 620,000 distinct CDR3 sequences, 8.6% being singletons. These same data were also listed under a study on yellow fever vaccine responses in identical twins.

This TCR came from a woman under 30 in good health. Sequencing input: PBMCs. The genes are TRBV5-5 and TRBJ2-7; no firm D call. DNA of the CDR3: TGTGCCAGCAGCTTATACTGGACCCCCATCTACGAGCAGTACTTC. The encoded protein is CASSLYWTPIYEQYF.